What follows are 25 T cell receptor beta chains derived from one specimen sequenced in a study of T cells after yellow fever vaccination. TCRdb called the 5' RACE reads again in MiXCR, with one record for every CDR3 protein. The sample lists fewer than 350,000 distinct CDR3 sequences, roughly 4% occurring once. Sequencing used PBMCs, obtained on the day of the yellow fever booster vaccination. The source of these receptors is a man younger than 35 who received the YFV17D yellow fever vaccine.

This chain connects TRBV5-4 to TRBJ1-6; 11 nucleotides align to TRBD1. In germline, CDR1 is SGHNT, CDR2 YYREEE (reference sequence). V shed 3 bases and J 5 bases; nucleotides not matched to a gene: 7. The CDR3 totals 17 residues. The chain's CDR3 is CASSSGQGAIDNSPLHF. The CDR3 coding sequence is TGTGCCAGCAGCTCAGGACAGGGGGCAATCGATAATTCACCCCTCCACTTT.

This chain connects TRBV20-1 to TRBJ2-7; D is possibly TRBD1 (5 bases). Germline loops: CDR1 DFQATT, CDR2 SNEGSKA (reference sequence). CDR3 size: 12 residues. The CDR3, as DNA: TGCAGAAGAACAGGAAACCCCTACGAGCAGTACTTC. It is translated as CRRTGNPYEQYF.

This clonotype was recorded at least ten times. V is TRBV10-3 and J is TRBJ2-7; a weak D match, TRBD2 (5 bases). The CDR3 length is 14 residues. Trimming pared 4 bases from V and 4 bases from J, leaving 14 bases between. CDR1 and CDR2 from the germline V gene are ENHRY and SYGVKD. CDR3 protein: CAISVQRGEYEQYF. The CDR3 region has the DNA TGTGCCATCAGTGTGCAACGGGGTGAATACGAGCAGTACTTC.

V gene TRBV7-9 combines with J gene TRBJ2-5, with 8 bases lining up with TRBD1. Germline-derived CDR1 and CDR2 are SEHNR and FQNEAQ (reference sequence). This CDR3 has 14 amino acids. Trimming took 5 bases from V and 3 from J; bases not matched to a gene: 5. CDR3 protein: CASSQVDREETQYF. The CDR3 nucleotides read TGTGCCAGCAGCCAAGTGGACAGGGAAGAGACCCAGTACTTC.

This clonotype was seen many times. This chain uses TRBV15 with TRBJ2-7; D unresolved. The CDR3 extends over 11 amino acids. From germline, CDR1 is LNHNV and CDR2 YYDKDF (reference sequence). Deletions cut 1 base from V and 6 bases from J, with 4 bases between. The CDR3 here is CATSRVGEQYV. The CDR3 DNA reads TGTGCCACCAGCAGAGTAGGCGAGCAGTACGTC.

This clonotype came up many times. The V gene is TRBV5-6, the J gene TRBJ2-7, with 8 nucleotides matching TRBD2. The trim removed 3 bases at V and 4 bases at J, leaving 3 bases unmatched. Germline CDR1 SGHDT, CDR2 YYEEEE. The CDR3 length is 13 residues. CDR3 loop: CASSSREGYEQYF. The CDR3 coding sequence is TGTGCCAGCAGCTCACGGGAGGGTTACGAGCAGTACTTC.

Comments on this clonotype: Possible read error: a much larger clone is one base away. This chain uses TRBV27 with TRBJ2-3, with a tentative D call TRBD2 (6 bases). Trimming took off 5 bases at V and 5 bases at J, with 14 bases between the two ends. The CDR3 extends over 14 amino acids. Germline assignment: CDR1 MNHEY and CDR2 SMNVEV (reference sequence). CDR3: CASSVGLIQDTQYF. The CDR3 nucleotides are TGTGCCAGCAGTGTGGGACTGATCCAAGATACGCAGTATTTT.

In its sample, this clonotype was seen a few times. The genes are TRBV18 and TRBJ2-7, with TRBD1 matching 11 bases. Germline-derived CDR1 and CDR2 are KGHSH and LQKENI. The V gene end was trimmed by 3 bases and the J gene end by 6 bases; junction bases not matched to a gene: 1. This CDR3 contains 13 residues. This CDR3 reads CASSPGQGVEQYV. The CDR3 coding sequence is TGTGCCAGCTCACCGGGACAGGGGGTCGAGCAGTACGTC.

The chain combines TRBV6-5 with TRBJ1-1; D gene uncertain. V lost 5 bases, J lost 8 bases, and 15 bases lay in between. Germline CDR1 MNHEY, CDR2 SVGAGI. There are 13 residues in the CDR3. DNA for the CDR3: TGTGCCAGCAGTCGTGGGATTTTAGAAGAAGCTTTCTTT. Amino acid sequence: CASSRGILEEAFF.

This clonotype has ten or more counts. The chain couples TRBV29-1 to TRBJ2-3; D is unclear. The CDR3 runs 14 residues. CDR1 and CDR2 from the germline V gene are SQVTM and ANQGSEA. Trimming stripped 5 bases from V and 0 bases from J, with 12 bases between. The CDR3 spells CSVSLLGSTDTQYF. The CDR3 nucleotides are TGCAGCGTTTCCTTACTGGGAAGCACAGATACGCAGTATTTT.

This clonotype was seen a handful of times. This chain joins TRBV7-9 and TRBJ2-3, with a tentative D call TRBD1 (5 bases). The CDR3 loop spans 15 amino acids. Trimming removed 2 bases from V and 4 bases from J, with 13 bases in between. In germline, CDR1 is SEHNR, CDR2 FQNEAQ (reference sequence). The CDR3 here is CASSLHRIGADTQYF. The CDR3 bases are TGTGCCAGCAGCTTACATCGAATAGGGGCAGATACGCAGTATTTT.

This chain uses TRBV14 with TRBJ1-1, with D possibly being TRBD1 (6 bases). V lost 4 bases to trimming and J lost 11 bases, with 20 bases between them. The CDR3 length is 14 residues. Germline assignment: CDR1 SGHDN and CDR2 FVKESK. The CDR3 sequence: CASSPGSGGALAFF. CDR3 DNA sequence: TGTGCCAGCAGCCCGGGATCGGGGGGCGCGTTGGCTTTCTTT.

This clonotype has at least ten counts. J is TRBJ1-6 and V is TRBV6-5, with a possible D match to TRBD1 (6 bases). The CDR3 covers 16 residues. Trimming removed 0 bases from V and 11 bases from J, with 17 bases in between. Germline V gene data show CDR1 as MNHEY and CDR2 as SVGAGI. The CDR3 here is CASSYSIQGGKAPLHF. The CDR3 bases are TGTGCCAGCAGTTACTCGATACAGGGCGGGAAAGCACCCCTCCACTTT.

This clonotype showed up many times. The chain recombines TRBV29-1 with TRBJ2-2, with 11 bases identical to TRBD1. Germline loops: CDR1 SQVTM, CDR2 ANQGSEA. This CDR3 region has 13 residues. J gave up 9 bases and V 6 bases, and 6 bases lay outside the gene matches. The CDR3 nucleotides are TGCAGCGTGGAGGACAGGGGGCGCAGGGAGCTGTTTTTT. Its protein is CSVEDRGRRELFF.

This clonotype showed up just a few times. The chain employs TRBV4-3 and TRBJ1-3; D remains unclear. V dropped 5 bases and J dropped 8 bases, with 19 bases sitting between them. Looked up from germline, CDR1 is LGHNA and CDR2 is YSLEER. CDR3 size: 15 residues. CDR3 sequence: CASSIMDSAWDTIYF. The CDR3, as DNA: TGCGCCAGCAGCATTATGGACTCGGCGTGGGACACCATATATTTT.

The chain uses TRBV6-5 and TRBJ2-1; 11 bases are a match to TRBD2. With 0 bases clipped from V and 8 bases from J, the junction kept 3 bases outside the gene matches. From germline, CDR1 is MNHEY and CDR2 SVGAGI. CDR3 size: 15 residues. CDR3 sequence (DNA): TGTGCCAGCAGTTACTCTAGCGGGGGGGCGTATGAGCAGTTCTTC. Protein product: CASSYSSGGAYEQFF.

This clonotype was detected many times. The chain is built from TRBV1 and TRBJ2-7; the table's D call TRBD1 went unverified against the DNA. TRBV1 is a pseudogene. The CDR3 totals 12 residues. DNA for the CDR3: TGCACCAGCAGCCGCCGCGCTCCCCAGCAGTACGTC. The encoded protein is CTSSRRAPQQYV.

This clonotype showed up many times. The rearrangement uses TRBV12-3 or TRBV12-4 and TRBJ2-7, with 13 nucleotides matching TRBD2. The length of the CDR3 is 20 residues. J gave up 2 bases and V 3 bases, and 16 bases lay outside the gene matches. In DNA, the CDR3 is TGTGCCAGCAGTTTTCTCTCCAGGGGACTAGCGGGGCCCACAACCTACGAGCAGTACTTC. Residues: CASSFLSRGLAGPTTYEQYF.

As concerns this clonotype: No conserved phenylalanine or tryptophan is present at the end of the CDR3, so a read error is the likely explanation. The V gene is TRBV12-3 or TRBV12-4, the J gene TRBJ2-4, with TRBD1 matching over 9 bases. The CDR3 loop spans 18 amino acids. V lost 4 bases and J lost 1; bases outside the gene matches: 11. This CDR3 is CASSSLPGQGNAKNIQYL. The CDR3 nucleotides are TGTGCCAGCAGTTCGCTACCGGGACAGGGAAATGCCAAAAACATTCAGTACTTA.

There are many counts of this clonotype. The J gene is TRBJ2-3, the V gene TRBV6-5; D is unresolved. The germline CDR1 and CDR2 sequences are MNHEY and SVGAGI. The CDR3 contains 13 residues. V gave up 0 bases and J gave up 4 bases, with 5 bases separating them. The CDR3 loop is CASSYSKSDTQYF. CDR3 sequence (DNA): TGTGCCAGCAGTTACTCGAAATCAGATACGCAGTATTTT.

This clonotype was seen ten or more times. This rearrangement joins TRBV7-2 to TRBJ2-2, with 8 bases matching TRBD2. The J segment lost 5 bases and the V segment lost 7 bases, leaving 6 bases of the junction unmatched. The germline V gene encodes CDR1 SGHTA and CDR2 FQGNSA. This CDR3 has 14 residues. CDR3 DNA sequence: TGTGCCAGCAACCTCGGGGGGGGAACCGGGGAGCTGTTTTTT. As protein: CASNLGGGTGELFF.

This clonotype appeared a few times. This chain uses TRBV19 with TRBJ1-3; D is possibly TRBD1 (5 bases). The V gene's germline CDR1 is LNHDA and CDR2 SQIVND (reference sequence). Deletions cut 3 bases from V and 0 bases from J, with 9 bases between. This CDR3 has 15 residues. The CDR3 here is CASSMDMNSGNTIYF. The CDR3 DNA reads TGTGCCAGTAGTATGGACATGAACTCTGGAAACACCATATATTTT.

This clonotype was recorded many times. The rearrangement uses TRBV6-6 and TRBJ2-3; TRBD2 might be the D (6 bases). The CDR3 is 16 amino acids. Trimming shortened V by 1 base and J by 0 bases, and 11 bases separated the two germline ends. Germline V lookup: CDR1 MNHNY, CDR2 SVGAGI (reference sequence). The CDR3 here is CASSYWAGRSTDTQYF. DNA for the CDR3: TGTGCCAGCAGTTACTGGGCGGGGCGAAGCACAGATACGCAGTATTTT.

The sample holds a few counts of this clonotype. The chain recombines TRBV25-1 with TRBJ2-2; TRBD2 matches at 9 bases. J lost 2 bases, V lost 9 bases, and 13 bases had no gene match. Germline loops: CDR1 MGHDK, CDR2 SYGVNS. This CDR3 spans 17 amino acids. CDR3 protein: CASKPELAGINTGELFF. In DNA, the CDR3 is TGTGCCAGTAAACCCGAACTAGCGGGCATTAACACCGGGGAGCTGTTTTTT.

This clonotype came up many times. This chain connects TRBV7-8 to TRBJ1-1; 7 bases agree with TRBD1. The length of the CDR3 is 14 residues. V lost 8 bases to trimming and J lost 0 bases; unmatched junction nucleotides: 6. The germline V gene has CDR1 SGHVS and CDR2 FQNEAQ. Here the CDR3 reads CASSTGRLNTEAFF. CDR3 sequence (DNA): TGTGCCAGCTCGACAGGGAGATTGAACACTGAAGCTTTCTTT.